Below, 29 T cell receptor beta chains from the same sample are listed, as sequenced in a study of T cells after posttransplantation cyclophosphamide. Treatment was busulfan-fludarabine conditioning, a marrow graft, and cyclophosphamide on days +3 and +4. The data were produced by immunoSEQ multiplex PCR, yet TCRdb's version contains in-frame clones alone and is incomplete. The repertoire consists of 10,000 to 13,000 clones, none detected only once. The sequenced sample was PBMCs, obtained after allogeneic stem cell transplant with posttransplant cyclophosphamide. These TCRs come from a female patient in her 40s who received an allogeneic stem cell transplant from a related donor, was CMV-positive, and had no GVHD. The graft donor may be the source of some T cells.

This clone was observed many times. This chain joins TRBV9 and TRBJ2-2; TRBD2 matches at 9 bases. V lost 0 bases and J lost 5; bases outside the gene matches: 5. This CDR3 spans 16 amino acids. CDR1 and CDR2 (germline): SGDLS, YYNGEE. The CDR3 DNA is TGTGCCAGCAGCGTAGGGTCTAGCGGGATTACCGGGGAGCTGTTTTTT. It translates to CASSVGSSGITGELFF.

This clone was detected ten times or more. The rearrangement links TRBV6-6 to TRBJ1-1; D unclear. Germline lookup yields CDR1 MNHNY and CDR2 SVGAGI (reference sequence). The CDR3 totals 16 residues. V shed 6 bases and J shed 1 base, with 18 bases lying between them. The CDR3 is CASSYPPGSKNTEAFF. The CDR3 DNA reads TGTGCCAGCAGCTACCCCCCGGGATCCAAGAACACTGAAGCTTTCTTT.

This clone was counted ten times or more. CDR3 loop: CASKRSDSSYEQYF. The CDR3 DNA reads as TGTGCCAGCAAGAGGTCGGACAGCTCCTACGAGCAGTACTTC. V gene TRBV2 combines with J gene TRBJ2-7; tentative D call: TRBD1 (6 bases). V was trimmed by 7 bases and J by 0 bases, leaving 13 bases between them. Per the germline V gene, CDR1 is SNHLY and CDR2 is FYNNEI. CDR3 length equals 14 residues.

At least ten counts were recorded for this clone. The chain carries TRBV18 and TRBJ2-5, with 15 bases that match TRBD2. From germline, CDR1 is KGHSH and CDR2 LQKENI. V trimming: 2 bases; J trimming: 2 bases; junction bases outside the gene matches: 3. The CDR3 has 17 amino acids. CDR3 loop: CASSPRTSGRGQETQYF. CDR3 DNA: TGTGCCAGCTCACCAAGGACTAGCGGGAGGGGGCAAGAGACCCAGTACTTC.

At least ten counts were recorded for this clone. The genes are TRBV5-1 and TRBJ2-7, with D possibly TRBD2 on 7 matching bases. The germline V and J ends were trimmed by 4 bases and 1 base, with 15 bases remaining between them. Germline CDR1 SGHRS, CDR2 YFSETQ. This CDR3 is built from 15 residues. CDR3 DNA sequence: TGCGCCAGCAGCCCGAGGGGGGGGGCTTCCTACGAGCAGTACTTC. It codes for CASSPRGGASYEQYF.

This clone was seen at least ten times. Here the CDR3 reads CASSPTGTGIYGYTF. In nucleotides, the CDR3 is TGTGCCAGCAGTCCAACCGGGACAGGGATCTATGGCTACACCTTC. The chain joins TRBV27 to TRBJ1-2; 9 positions agree with TRBD1. The CDR3 consists of 15 residues. The V gene end was trimmed by 5 bases and the J gene end by 4 bases; junction bases not matched to a gene: 8. Germline CDR1 reads MNHEY; CDR2 reads SMNVEV (reference sequence).

This clone was seen repeatedly, ten times or more. J is TRBJ2-7 and V is TRBV19; 10 bases map to TRBD1. J was trimmed by 5 bases and V by 3 bases; bases with no gene match: 7. From germline, CDR1 is LNHDA and CDR2 SQIVND (reference sequence). CDR3 length equals 15 residues. The CDR3 loop reads CASSMDRGVEDEQYF. The CDR3 nucleotides are TGTGCCAGTAGTATGGACAGGGGGGTTGAAGACGAGCAGTACTTC.

This clone was picked up many times. This rearrangement joins TRBV30 to TRBJ1-3, with 7 bases aligning to TRBD1. This CDR3 is 13 amino acids long. The germline gives CDR1 GTSNPN, CDR2 SVGIG (reference sequence). V lost 4 bases and J lost 0; bases outside the gene matches: 0. CDR3 protein: CAWNRGSGNTIYF. CDR3 bases: TGTGCCTGGAACAGGGGCTCTGGAAACACCATATATTTT. The whole variable domain, remainder taken from reference TRBV30 and TRBJ1-3, is SQTIHQWPATLVQPVGSPLSLECTVEGTSNPNLYWYRQAAGRGLQLLFYSVGIGQISSEVPQNLSASRPQDRQFILSSKKLLLSDSGFYLCAWNRGSGNTIYFGEGSWLTVV.

This clone has ten or more counts. This chain joins TRBV6-5 and TRBJ2-2; D gene uncertain. The germline gives CDR1 MNHEY, CDR2 SVGAGI. This CDR3 is 14 amino acids long. Trimming shortened V by 7 bases and J by 1 base, and 10 bases separated the two germline ends. In DNA, the CDR3 is TGTGCCAGCACCTCCGTCGGGAACACCGGGGAGCTGTTTTTT. It translates to CASTSVGNTGELFF.

The sample holds many counts of this clone. This chain connects TRBV29-1 to TRBJ1-2, with TRBD1 matching 8 bases. Trimming cost V 6 bases and J 7 bases; bases outside gene matches: 7. This CDR3 is built from 12 residues. Looked up from germline, CDR1 is SQVTM and CDR2 is ANQGSEA. CDR3 nucleotide sequence: TGCAGCGTCCTGACAGGGGCGAGTGGCTACACCTTC. Its translation: CSVLTGASGYTF.

This clone came up many times. The rearrangement uses TRBV18 and TRBJ1-1; 7 nucleotides line up with TRBD1. This CDR3 is 14 amino acids long. The V gene's germline CDR1 is KGHSH and CDR2 LQKENI. The trim removed 2 bases at V and 5 bases at J, leaving 5 bases unmatched. CDR3 nucleotides: TGTGCCAGCTCACCAACAGGGGAGGAAACTGAAGCTTTCTTT. Encoded protein: CASSPTGEETEAFF.

This clone has at least ten counts. V and J are TRBV18 and TRBJ1-5; 8 nucleotides agree with TRBD1. CDR1 is KGHSH and CDR2 is LQKENI in the germline V gene. J lost 6 bases, V lost 3 bases, and 10 bases had no gene match. This CDR3 spans 16 amino acids. This chain's CDR3 is CASSPLAGGAGQPQHF. The CDR3 DNA follows: TGTGCCAGCTCACCCCTGGCAGGGGGCGCGGGTCAGCCCCAGCATTTT. The whole variable domain, remainder taken from reference TRBV18 and TRBJ1-5, is NAGVMQNPRHLVRRRGQEARLRCSPMKGHSHVYWYRQLPEEGLKFMVYLQKENIIDESGMPKERFSAEFPKEGPSILRIQQVVRGDSAAYFCASSPLAGGAGQPQHFGDGTRLSIL.

The gene calls are TRBV6-1 and TRBJ1-3, with D maybe TRBD1 (6 bases). V gave up 5 bases and J gave up 0 bases, with 11 bases separating them. The CDR3 has 15 residues. From germline, CDR1 is MNHNS and CDR2 SASEGT. The DNA of the CDR3 is TGTGCCAGCAGTCCCCGGGACACCTCTGGAAACACCATATATTTT. Translated: CASSPRDTSGNTIYF.

The sample holds many counts of this clone. The chain links TRBV5-1 to TRBJ1-5, with a tentative D call TRBD1 (5 bases). The CDR3 length is 14 residues. Germline loops: CDR1 SGHRS, CDR2 YFSETQ. Trimming pared 2 bases from V and 4 bases from J, leaving 10 bases between. The CDR3 region is CASSLGGENQPQHF. In nucleotides, the CDR3 is TGCGCCAGCAGCTTAGGAGGGGAGAATCAGCCCCAGCATTTT.

This clone has at least ten counts. The chain is built from TRBV15 and TRBJ2-2, with 7 bases fitting TRBD1. The germline gives CDR1 LNHNV, CDR2 YYDKDF (reference sequence). The CDR3 covers 14 residues. Trimming cost V 8 bases and J 4 bases; bases outside gene matches: 7. As DNA, the CDR3 is TGTGCCACCTCATTAACAGGGGTCACCGGGGAGCTGTTTTTT. Translated, it gives CATSLTGVTGELFF.

This clone came up many times. The J gene is TRBJ1-1, the V gene TRBV5-4, with 9 positions matching TRBD1. V dropped 3 bases and J dropped 5; count of bases not matched to a gene: 5. CDR3 size: 14 residues. CDR1 SGHNT and CDR2 YYREEE come from the germline V gene (reference sequence). CDR3 coding DNA: TGTGCCAGCAGCTCCCAGGACAGGGGTACTGAAGCTTTCTTT. Amino acid sequence: CASSSQDRGTEAFF.

This clone was seen many times. V and J are TRBV29-1 and TRBJ2-1; TRBD2 might be the D (5 bases). V lost 4 bases to trimming and J lost 0 bases, with 19 bases between them. The CDR3 is made up of 17 amino acids. The germline gives CDR1 SQVTM, CDR2 ANQGSEA. The chain's CDR3 is CSVGGESGVGSYNEQFF. CDR3 in DNA: TGCAGCGTTGGTGGGGAGTCAGGCGTTGGCTCCTACAATGAGCAGTTCTTC.

This clone was counted many times. V gene TRBV9 combines with J gene TRBJ1-1, with D perhaps TRBD1 (5 bases). CDR1 SGDLS and CDR2 YYNGEE come from the germline V gene. Trimming removed 3 bases from V and 11 bases from J, with 20 bases in between. This CDR3 has 14 residues. CDR3 in amino acids: CASSDWGSGVEAFF. The CDR3 bases are TGTGCCAGCAGCGATTGGGGTTCGGGGGTTGAGGCTTTCTTT.

There are many counts of this clone. The rearrangement links TRBV5-1 to TRBJ1-2; 9 nucleotides agree with TRBD1. V dropped 7 bases and J dropped 6; count of bases not matched to a gene: 16. This CDR3 is 16 amino acids long. CDR1 and CDR2 (germline): SGHRS, YFSETQ. The CDR3, as DNA: TGCGCCAGCCCCACCCCTTTACAGGGGGCGGCGGATGGCTACACCTTC. It yields the protein CASPTPLQGAADGYTF.

This clone is termed medium-sized (0.01 to 0.1%). This sequence joins TRBV12-5 and TRBJ2-2; tentative D call: TRBD2 (6 bases). Germline loops: CDR1 LGHNT, CDR2 FRNRAP. V lost 5 bases, J lost 4 bases, and 20 bases lay in between. CDR3 length: 17 residues. Here the CDR3 reads CASGPQTLADLTGELFF. In nucleotides, the CDR3 is TGTGCTAGTGGTCCCCAAACTTTAGCGGACCTCACCGGGGAGCTGTTTTTT.

This clone has a count of ten or more. One end of the junction is discordant with germline, which a read error may explain. Other DNA sequences in the same sample also yield this CDR3. CDR3 sequence: CATSRDKTTGNTIYF. As DNA, the CDR3 is TGCGCCACCAGCAGAGACAAAACAACTGGAAACACCATATATTTT. The chain employs TRBV15 and TRBJ1-3; D uncertain. This CDR3 contains 15 residues. CDR1 and CDR2 from the germline V gene are LNHNV and YYDKDF (reference sequence).

This clone appeared many times. This rearrangement joins TRBV5-1 to TRBJ2-5; 10 bases match TRBD1. Germline CDR1 reads SGHRS; CDR2 reads YFSETQ. Trimming cost V 4 bases and J 2 bases; bases outside gene matches: 2. CDR3 length: 14 amino acids. CDR3 region: CASSPGQGQETQYF. In DNA form, the CDR3 reads TGCGCCAGCAGCCCGGGACAGGGGCAAGAGACCCAGTACTTC.

The table lists this clone with many counts. This chain links TRBV4-1 with TRBJ1-1, with TRBD1 matching over 12 bases. With V trimmed by 7 bases and J by 8 bases, 8 bases remained unmatched. The germline V gene encodes CDR1 MGHRA and CDR2 YSYEKL. The CDR3 runs to 14 residues. Here the CDR3 DNA reads TGCGCCAGCACCCAGGGACAGGGGGCGTGGGAAGCTTTCTTT. As protein: CASTQGQGAWEAFF.

The chain has TRBV29-1 and TRBJ2-5, with D possibly being TRBD2 (7 bases). V was shortened by 6 bases and J by 5 bases, with 34 bases between the two germline ends. Germline V CDR1 and CDR2: SQVTM, ANQGSEA. The CDR3 contains 19 residues. The CDR3 protein is CSVKGGTLPPGPTGETQYF. In DNA, the CDR3 is TGCAGCGTCAAGGGGGGGACCCTCCCACCGGGACCCACTGGGGAGACCCAGTACTTC.

This clone was counted ten times or more. This chain joins TRBV4-1 and TRBJ2-3; the D gene is possibly TRBD2 (6 bases). From germline, CDR1 is MGHRA and CDR2 YSYEKL. The germline V and J ends were trimmed by 1 base and 3 bases, with 11 bases remaining between them. This CDR3 is 15 amino acids long. The CDR3 region has the DNA TGCGCCAGCAGCCAAGGGCGGGATGGGACAGATACGCAGTATTTT. Encoded protein: CASSQGRDGTDTQYF.

This clone was seen repeatedly, ten times or more. V usage is TRBV5-1 and J usage is TRBJ2-7, with D perhaps matching TRBD2 (6 bases). This CDR3 comprises 12 residues. Trimming took off 0 bases at V and 6 bases at J, with 7 bases between the two ends. Germline assignment: CDR1 SGHRS and CDR2 YFSETQ. CDR3 coding DNA: TGCGCCAGCAGCTTGGCCGGGGGCGAGCAGTACTTC. It encodes CASSLAGGEQYF. Full variable domain (outside the CDR3, taken from reference TRBV5-1 and TRBJ2-7): KAGVTQTPRYLIKTRGQQVTLSCSPISGHRSVSWYQQTPGQGLQFLFEYFSETQRNKGNFPGRFSGRQFSNSRSEMNVSTLELGDSALYLCASSLAGGEQYFGPGTRLTVT.

This clone was found many times. The chain uses TRBV29-1 and TRBJ2-3, with 7 bases lining up with TRBD1. Germline CDR1 is SQVTM and CDR2 is ANQGSEA. The CDR3 is made up of 12 amino acids. The J segment lost 1 base and the V segment lost 6 bases, leaving 1 base of the junction unmatched. In DNA form, the CDR3 reads TGCAGCGTGGGGACAGGCACAGATACGCAGTATTTT. Protein sequence: CSVGTGTDTQYF.

This clone was detected ten times or more. The chain couples TRBV2 to TRBJ2-5; 9 bases are shared with TRBD1. The ends lost 7 bases at V and 5 bases at J; junction bases unmatched: 5. Germline values: CDR1 SNHLY, CDR2 FYNNEI. This CDR3 comprises 13 residues. Written as DNA, the CDR3 is TGTGCCAGCACGTGGGACAGGGAGGAGACCCAGTACTTC. Its protein is CASTWDREETQYF. The variable domain in full, completed from reference TRBV2 and TRBJ2-5, reads EPEVTQTPSHQVTQMGQEVILRCVPISNHLYFYWYRQILGQKVEFLVSFYNNEISEKSEIFDDQFSVERPDGSNFTLKIRSTKLEDSAMYFCASTWDREETQYFGPGTRLLVL.

This clone showed up many times. The gene calls are TRBV6-4 and TRBJ1-5, with D possibly matching TRBD1 (5 bases). The CDR3 consists of 13 residues. The V and J ends lost 6 bases and 5 bases respectively, with 11 bases between them. Germline V CDR1 and CDR2: MRHNA, SNTAGT. CDR3 coding DNA: TGTGCCAGCAGCAGGGAAGAGGATCAGCCCCAGCATTTT. This codes for CASSREEDQPQHF.